A selection of T cell receptor beta chains follows, all from one sample in a study of T-cell reconstitution after alpha-beta-depleted transplantation in children. TCRdb processed the PCR reads anew with MiXCR; each CDR3 protein has one entry. This table has 70,000 to 95,000 distinct CDR3 sequences, around 18% appearing once. Sample: PBMCs, mostly from graft donor cells, taken 360 days after TCRalphabeta/CD19-depleted stem cell transplant. These receptors all come from a male patient aged 2-10 years who had a stem cell transplant for acute lymphoblastic leukemia, so the T cells may come from the graft donor. Both conserved end residues are part of each CDR3. The D gene is left open where the match is weak. Only part of the rows carry a size: once, few, many, or a class if the clone is expanded.

CDR3nt,CDR3aa,abundance,v_gene,j_gene,d_gene
TGCAGTGCGCCTAGTAGAACAGATACGCAGTATTTT,CSAPSRTDTQYF,many,TRBV20-1,TRBJ2-3,.
TGTGCCAGCAGCTTATCGGGATGGACTAGCGCTTCCTACGAGCAGTACTTC,CASSLSGWTSASYEQYF,few,TRBV7-2,TRBJ2-7,TRBD2
TGTGCCAGCAGTGGGTTGGCAGGTTACACCGGGGAGCTGTTTTTT,CASSGLAGYTGELFF,many,TRBV2,TRBJ2-2,.
TGTGCCAGCGGCTGGGACAGGTTTTTGAACACTGAAGCTTTCTTT,CASGWDRFLNTEAFF,.,TRBV5-5,TRBJ1-1,TRBD1
TGTGCCAGCAGCTTAGGATCAGCTCCAAATACGCAGTATTTT,CASSLGSAPNTQYF,.,TRBV7-8,TRBJ2-3,.
TGCGCCAGCAAAGGCAGTGGCTACACCTTC,CASKGSGYTF,few,TRBV4-1,TRBJ1-2,.
TGTGCCTGGAGTAACCTTTACGAGCAGTACTTC,CAWSNLYEQYF,.,TRBV30,TRBJ2-7,.
TGTGCCAGCAGTCCCCCGGTCCTGGGAAATCAGCCCCAGCATTTT,CASSPPVLGNQPQHF,once,TRBV28,TRBJ1-5,.
TGCGCCAGCAGCTTGATCCTAGCGGGAGGGCTCGACAATGAGCAGTTCTTC,CASSLILAGGLDNEQFF,many,TRBV5-1,TRBJ2-1,TRBD2
TGTGCCAGCAGCGTAGAGGAGGGGGCCGTCTCCTATAATTCACCCCTCCACTTT,CASSVEEGAVSYNSPLHF,medium-sized,TRBV9,TRBJ1-6,TRBD1
TGCGCCAGCAGCTCCGTAGCGGACTACGAGCAGTACTTC,CASSSVADYEQYF,.,TRBV5-1,TRBJ2-7,.
TGCGCCAGCAGCTTGGGGTCCAGCGGGAACACCGGGGAGCTGTTTTTT,CASSLGSSGNTGELFF,many,TRBV5-1,TRBJ2-2,.
TGCGCCAGCAGCTTGGATTTTTGGACAGGGACCACAGATACGCAGTATTTT,CASSLDFWTGTTDTQYF,many,TRBV5-1,TRBJ2-3,TRBD1
TGCGCCAGCAGCGCCCAGGGGCTCGAGACCCAGTACTTC,CASSAQGLETQYF,.,TRBV5-1,TRBJ2-5,.
TGTGCCAGCAGCTTAGGAGCTAGCTTAAAAGAGACCCAGTACTTC,CASSLGASLKETQYF,.,TRBV7-8,TRBJ2-5,.
TGTGCCAGCAGTTCCTTATTTCCCCGGGTACTAGGGAACTATGGCTACACCTTC,CASSSLFPRVLGNYGYTF,.,TRBV12-3/TRBV12-4,TRBJ1-2,.
TGTGCCAGCAGCTTCCTAGCGGTGTACCAAGAGACCCAGTACTTC,CASSFLAVYQETQYF,.,TRBV5-6,TRBJ2-5,TRBD2